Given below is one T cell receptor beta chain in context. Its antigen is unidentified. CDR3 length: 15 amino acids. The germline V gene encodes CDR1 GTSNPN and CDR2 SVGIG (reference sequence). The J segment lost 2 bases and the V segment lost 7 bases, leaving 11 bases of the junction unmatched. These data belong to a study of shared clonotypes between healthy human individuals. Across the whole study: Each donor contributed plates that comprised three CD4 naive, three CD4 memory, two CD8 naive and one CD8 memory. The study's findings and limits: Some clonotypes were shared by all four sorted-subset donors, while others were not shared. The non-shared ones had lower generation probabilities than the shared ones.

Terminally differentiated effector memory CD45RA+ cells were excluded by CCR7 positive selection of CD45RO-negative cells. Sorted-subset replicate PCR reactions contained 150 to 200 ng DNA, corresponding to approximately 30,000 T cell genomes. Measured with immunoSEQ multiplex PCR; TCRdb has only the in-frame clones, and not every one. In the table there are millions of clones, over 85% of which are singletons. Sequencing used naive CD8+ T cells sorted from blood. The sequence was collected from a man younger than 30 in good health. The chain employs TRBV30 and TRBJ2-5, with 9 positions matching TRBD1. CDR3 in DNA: TGTGCCTCCATAGACAGGGGGGATTATCAAGAGACCCAGTACTTC. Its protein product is CASIDRGDYQETQYF.